This T cell receptor (beta chain) was found in a study of shared clonotypes between healthy human individuals. Background on the study: The plates for each donor numbered three CD4 naive, three CD4 memory, two CD8 naive and one CD8 memory.

Naive CD8 cells were CD45RO-negative, positively selected for CCR7, excluding terminally differentiated effector memory CD45RA+ cells. Healthy HIV-negative adults with no recent acute infections or vaccinations were recruited as donors. Assay runs were performed at deep level. The table came from immunoSEQ multiplex PCR; TCRdb's copy has only in-frame clones and leaves some out. The sample contains roughly 590,000 clones, around 95% of which appear only once. This TCR came from a woman in her 30s in good health. The sample comprised naive CD8+ T cells sorted from blood.

The CDR3 protein is CASSQVGGIGKTQYF. The CDR3 nucleotides are TGCGCCAGCAGCCAAGTGGGGGGCATTGGGAAGACCCAGTACTTC. The gene calls are TRBV4-1 and TRBJ2-5, with D possibly being TRBD1 or TRBD2 (6 bases each). Germline-derived CDR1 and CDR2 are MGHRA and YSYEKL. The CDR3 consists of 15 residues. Trimming pared 1 base from V and 6 bases from J, leaving 15 bases between.